This TCR beta chain is drawn from a study of shared clonotypes between healthy human individuals. At a deep level, the assay was run. The table came from immunoSEQ multiplex PCR; TCRdb's copy has only in-frame clones and leaves some out. The sample consists of 2 million to 2.5 million clones, around 93% of them appearing once. Trimming took 1 base from V and 0 from J, leaving 13 bases between them. Germline V gene sequence: CDR1 MGHRA, CDR2 YSYEKL. CDR3 size: 17 residues. The rearrangement joins TRBV4-1 to TRBJ2-1; D remains ambiguous. The sequence derives from a man between 18 and 29 years old in good health. Some clones in this sample may be carry-over from other donors' samples. Input material: naive CD4+ T cells from PBMCs. Subset in this sample: CD45RA+ positively selected. For the CDR3, the DNA is TGCGCCAGCAGCCAAGCCAAAAGTAGCTACTCCTACAATGAGCAGTTCTTC. It translates to CASSQAKSSYSYNEQFF.